This T cell receptor (beta chain) was found in a study of shared clonotypes between healthy human individuals. Measured with immunoSEQ multiplex PCR; TCRdb has only the in-frame clones, and not every one. The data contain a few million clones, approximately 92% of them singletons. The CDR3 runs 18 residues. The V gene end was trimmed by 3 bases and the J gene end by 8 bases; junction bases not matched to a gene: 17. The germline V gene encodes CDR1 LNHDA and CDR2 SQIVND (reference sequence). The receptor's source is a man between 18 and 35 years old in good health. What was sequenced was naive CD4+ T cells sorted from blood. The subset was: CD45RA+ positively selected. J is TRBJ1-4 and V is TRBV19; 8 nucleotides line up with TRBD1. CDR3 sequence (DNA): TGTGCCAGTAGTATTTTTAATTGGAGGGGGACAGGTGGAGAAAAACTGTTTTTT. It encodes CASSIFNWRGTGGEKLFF.